Listed below are T cell receptor beta chains from one sample, sequenced in a study of blood T cell repertoires in COVID-19. Clones were read by immunoSEQ multiplex PCR, and TCRdb kept only the in-frame ones, dropping some. Of about 220,000 clones listed, approximately 86% are singletons. Sequencing input: peripheral blood. The receptors originated from a man in his forties with acute or convalescent COVID-19. Both conserved end residues are part of each CDR3. Fields, in order: J gene, D gene, V gene, clone size, CDR3 protein, CDR3 DNA. A D gene is named only where the DNA matches it firmly. Rows may omit the clone size; those that give it use once, few, many or a size class.

>TRBJ1-1|.|TRBV19|once
CASSRTGMNTEAFF
TGTGCCAGTAGTAGGACGGGGATGAACACTGAAGCTTTCTTT
>TRBJ1-5|.|TRBV6-5|.
CASSRLQGSNQPQHF
TGTGCCAGCAGCCGCCTCCAGGGTAGCAATCAGCCCCAGCATTTT
>TRBJ2-2|.|TRBV6-5|once
CASSRATTFRGELFF
TGTGCCAGCAGCAGGGCCACGACTTTTCGCGGAGAGCTGTTTTTT
>TRBJ1-1|TRBD1|TRBV4-1|.
CASSQEDRGRRAEAFF
TGCGCCAGCAGCCAAGAGGACAGGGGGCGCCGCGCTGAAGCTTTCTTT
>TRBJ2-1|TRBD1|TRBV14|.
CASSRLWTGGLYNEQFF
TGTGCCAGCAGCCGCCTCTGGACAGGGGGACTCTACAATGAGCAGTTCTTC
>TRBJ2-2|TRBD1|TRBV5-1|.
CASSRDRGNTGELFF
TGCGCCAGCAGCCGGGACAGGGGTAACACCGGGGAGCTGTTTTTT
>TRBJ2-5|.|TRBV5-1|.
CASSLAGLLETQYF
TGCGCCAGCAGCTTGGCAGGGTTACTAGAGACCCAGTACTTC
>TRBJ2-5|TRBD1|TRBV29-1|.
CSVEPGTGKYQETQYF
TGCAGCGTTGAACCTGGGACAGGTAAGTACCAAGAGACCCAGTACTTC
>TRBJ2-2|.|TRBV6-4|.
CASSEREGDRELFF
TGTGCCAGCAGTGAGAGGGAGGGGGACCGGGAGCTGTTTTTT
>TRBJ1-2|.|TRBV6-5|.
CASRTQGSGYGYTF
TGTGCCAGCAGGACTCAGGGGTCAGGTTATGGCTACACCTTC
>TRBJ2-7|.|TRBV18|.
CASSPNNEQYF
TGTGCCAGCTCACCCAACAACGAGCAGTACTTC
>TRBJ1-2|.|TRBV2|.
CASSPDSNYGYTF
TGTGCCAGCAGTCCTGACAGCAACTATGGCTACACCTTC
>TRBJ2-2|TRBD2|TRBV3-1/TRBV3-2|.
CASSQPLAFDNTGELFF
TGTGCCAGCAGCCAACCACTAGCGTTCGACAACACCGGGGAGCTGTTTTTT
>TRBJ2-7|TRBD1|TRBV27|once
CASSSDRDTYEQYF
TGTGCCAGCAGTTCCGACAGGGACACCTACGAGCAGTACTTC
>TRBJ1-1|.|TRBV9|.
CASSAQVNTEAFF
TGTGCCAGCAGCGCCCAGGTAAACACTGAAGCTTTCTTT
>TRBJ2-3|.|TRBV4-2|few
CASSQEALAGTDTQYF
TGTGCCAGCAGCCAAGAAGCGCTAGCCGGCACAGATACGCAGTATTTT
>TRBJ1-1|TRBD1|TRBV30|.
CAWSRGRGTTEAFF
TGTGCCTGGAGTCGCGGCAGGGGGACCACTGAAGCTTTCTTT
>TRBJ1-2|TRBD1|TRBV9|.
CASSVIGTGFYTADGYTF
TGTGCCAGCAGCGTCATCGGGACAGGGTTTTACACGGCGGATGGCTACACCTTC
>TRBJ1-1|.|TRBV21-1|.
CASSKNGGGRNTEAFF
TGTGCCAGCAGCAAAAATGGGGGAGGACGGAACACTGAAGCTTTCTTT
>TRBJ1-5|TRBD1|TRBV7-2|.
CASSTTGGLQPQHF
TGTGCCAGCAGCACGACAGGGGGCCTTCAGCCCCAGCATTTT